Below, one T cell receptor beta chain is given with its context. The study ran its PCR with 60 Vbeta and 13 Jbeta primers. Measured with immunoSEQ multiplex PCR; TCRdb has only the in-frame clones, and not every one. The table shows about 150,000 clones, with approximately 71% occurring only once. Trimming left V 1 base short and J 0 bases short, with 11 bases between. This CDR3 has 16 residues. Germline lookup yields CDR1 SGHTS and CDR2 YDEGEE. The data belong to a study of cytomegalovirus exposure and HLA in healthy donors. The source is a man between 25 and 39 years old in good health and CMV-seropositive. This chain uses TRBV5-8 with TRBJ1-3; D unclear. Material for sequencing was PBMCs. CDR3 residues: CASSLRRLGSGNTIYF. DNA of the CDR3: TGTGCCAGCAGCTTGAGGAGACTCGGCTCTGGAAACACCATATATTTT.